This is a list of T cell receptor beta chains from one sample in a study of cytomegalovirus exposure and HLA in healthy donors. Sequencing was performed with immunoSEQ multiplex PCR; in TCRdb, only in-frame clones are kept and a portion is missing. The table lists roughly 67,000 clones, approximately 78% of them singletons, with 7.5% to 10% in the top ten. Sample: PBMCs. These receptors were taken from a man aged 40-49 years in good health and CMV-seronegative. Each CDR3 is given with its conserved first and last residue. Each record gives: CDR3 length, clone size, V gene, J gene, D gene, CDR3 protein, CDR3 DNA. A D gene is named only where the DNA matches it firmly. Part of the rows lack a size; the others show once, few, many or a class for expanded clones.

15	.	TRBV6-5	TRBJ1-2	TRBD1	CASQTRDSQTGGYTF	TGTGCCAGCCAAACCCGGGACAGCCAGACAGGGGGCTACACCTTC
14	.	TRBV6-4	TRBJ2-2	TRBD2	CASSRTSDTGELFF	TGTGCCAGCAGTAGGACTAGTGATACCGGGGAGCTGTTTTTT
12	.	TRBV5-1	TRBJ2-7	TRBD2	CASSFGEGEQYF	TGCGCCAGCAGCTTTGGGGAGGGCGAGCAGTACTTC
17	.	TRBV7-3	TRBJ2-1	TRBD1	CASSLNRDRGLMNEQFF	TGTGCCAGCAGCCTAAACCGGGACAGGGGTCTTATGAATGAGCAGTTCTTC
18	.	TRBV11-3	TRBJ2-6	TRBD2	CASSPSIGGRSGANVLTF	TGTGCCAGCAGCCCCTCCATCGGCGGGAGATCTGGGGCCAACGTCCTGACTTTC
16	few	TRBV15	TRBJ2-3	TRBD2	CATSRGVSGGADTQYF	TGTGCCACCAGCAGAGGGGTGAGCGGGGGGGCAGATACGCAGTATTTT
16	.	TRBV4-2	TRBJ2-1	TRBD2	CASSQQGTSGRNEQFF	TGTGCCAGCAGCCAGCAGGGGACTAGCGGGAGAAATGAGCAGTTCTTC
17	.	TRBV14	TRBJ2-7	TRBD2	CASSQGVLRGGNYEQYF	TGTGCCAGCAGCCAAGGGGTTCTACGGGGGGGGAACTACGAGCAGTACTTC
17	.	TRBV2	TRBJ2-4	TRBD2	CASSDLWREGAKNIQYF	TGTGCCAGCAGTGACCTATGGCGGGAGGGAGCCAAAAACATTCAGTACTTC
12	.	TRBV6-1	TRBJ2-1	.	CASRLGLNEQFF	TGTGCCAGCAGACTAGGCTTGAATGAGCAGTTCTTC
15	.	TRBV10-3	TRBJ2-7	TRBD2	CAISLTSGSSYEQYF	TGTGCCATCAGCCTAACTAGCGGGTCCTCCTACGAGCAGTACTTC
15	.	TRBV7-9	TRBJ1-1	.	CASSLARGVGSEAFF	TGTGCCAGCAGCTTAGCGCGGGGGGTTGGCTCTGAAGCTTTCTTT
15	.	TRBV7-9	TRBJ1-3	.	CASSLGPTSGNTIYF	TGTGCCAGCAGCTTAGGGCCAACCTCTGGAAACACCATATATTTT
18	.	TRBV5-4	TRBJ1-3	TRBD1	CASSLSTKQGNSGNTIYF	TGTGCCAGCAGCTTATCAACCAAACAGGGGAACTCTGGAAACACCATATATTTT
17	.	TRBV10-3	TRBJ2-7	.	CAISAHQGFAGSYEQYF	TGTGCCATCAGTGCGCACCAGGGGTTTGCGGGCTCCTACGAGCAGTACTTC
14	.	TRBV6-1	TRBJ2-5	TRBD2	CASRLLAGRETQYF	TGTGCCAGCAGGCTACTAGCGGGAAGGGAGACCCAGTACTTC
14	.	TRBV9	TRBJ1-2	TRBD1	CASSGQGLGYGYTF	TGTGCCAGCAGCGGACAGGGATTGGGCTATGGCTACACCTTC
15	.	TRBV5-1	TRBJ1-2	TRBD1	CASSPEVTGLSGYTF	TGCGCCAGCAGCCCGGAAGTGACAGGGTTGAGTGGCTACACCTTC
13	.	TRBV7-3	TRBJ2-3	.	CASSSQTGDTQYF	TGTGCCAGCAGCTCCCAGACGGGAGATACGCAGTATTTT
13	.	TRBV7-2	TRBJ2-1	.	CASSFDSPNEQFF	TGTGCCAGCAGCTTTGACTCCCCAAATGAGCAGTTCTTC
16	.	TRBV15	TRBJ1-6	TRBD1	CATSTPGQGESSPLHF	TGTGCCACCAGCACTCCGGGACAGGGGGAGAGTTCACCCCTCCACTTT
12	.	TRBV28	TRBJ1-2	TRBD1	CATGDRVYGYTF	TGTGCCACCGGAGACAGGGTTTATGGCTACACCTTC
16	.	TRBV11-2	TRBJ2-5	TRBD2	CASSLTSTSGIKTQYF	TGTGCCAGCAGCTTAACCTCCACTAGCGGGATTAAAACCCAGTACTTC
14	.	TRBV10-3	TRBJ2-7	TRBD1	CAIKPNRGQYEQYF	TGTGCCATCAAACCCAACAGGGGTCAGTACGAGCAGTACTTC
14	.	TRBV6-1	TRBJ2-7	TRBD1	CASSPGQGRNEQYF	TGTGCCAGCAGCCCTGGACAGGGGAGGAACGAGCAGTACTTC
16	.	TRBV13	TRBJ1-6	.	CASSSQREGWNSPLHF	TGTGCCAGCAGCTCCCAAAGGGAGGGGTGGAATTCACCCCTCCACTTT
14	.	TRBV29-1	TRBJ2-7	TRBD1	CSVRQGPSSYEQYF	TGCAGCGTACGACAGGGGCCAAGCTCCTACGAGCAGTACTTC
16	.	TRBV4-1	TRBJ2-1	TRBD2	CASSPNPSGSYNEQFF	TGCGCCAGCAGCCCTAATCCTAGCGGGAGTTACAATGAGCAGTTCTTC
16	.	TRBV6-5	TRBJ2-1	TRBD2	CASSYVTSGSRNEQFF	TGTGCCAGCAGTTACGTGACTAGCGGGAGTAGGAATGAGCAGTTCTTC
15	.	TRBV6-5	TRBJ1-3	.	CASSYEGVSGNTIYF	TGTGCCAGCAGTTACGAAGGGGTCTCTGGAAACACCATATATTTT
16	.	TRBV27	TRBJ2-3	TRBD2	CASSLSLAGPTDTQYF	TGTGCCAGCAGTTTATCACTAGCGGGGCCCACAGATACGCAGTATTTT
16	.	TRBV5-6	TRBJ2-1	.	CASSLERRGAYNEQFF	TGTGCCAGCAGCTTGGAGCGGCGGGGAGCCTACAATGAGCAGTTCTTC
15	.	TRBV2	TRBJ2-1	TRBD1	CASSADRGGVGEQFF	TGTGCCAGCAGCGCAGACAGGGGAGGAGTAGGAGAGCAATTCTTC
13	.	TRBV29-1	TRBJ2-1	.	CSVGLYPYNEQFF	TGCAGCGTTGGTCTATACCCCTACAATGAGCAGTTCTTC